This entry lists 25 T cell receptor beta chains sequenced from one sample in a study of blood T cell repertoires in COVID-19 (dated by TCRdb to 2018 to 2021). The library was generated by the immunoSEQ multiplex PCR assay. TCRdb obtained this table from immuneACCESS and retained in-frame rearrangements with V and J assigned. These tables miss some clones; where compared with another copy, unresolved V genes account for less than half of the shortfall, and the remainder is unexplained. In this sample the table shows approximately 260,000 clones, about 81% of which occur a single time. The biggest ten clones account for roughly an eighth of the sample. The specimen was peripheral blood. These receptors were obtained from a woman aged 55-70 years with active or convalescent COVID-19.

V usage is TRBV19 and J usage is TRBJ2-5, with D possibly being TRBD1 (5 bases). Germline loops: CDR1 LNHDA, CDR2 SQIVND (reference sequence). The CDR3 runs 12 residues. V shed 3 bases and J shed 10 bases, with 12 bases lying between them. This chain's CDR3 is CASSILQGDQYF. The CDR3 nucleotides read TGTGCCAGTAGTATCCTCCAGGGCGACCAGTACTTC.

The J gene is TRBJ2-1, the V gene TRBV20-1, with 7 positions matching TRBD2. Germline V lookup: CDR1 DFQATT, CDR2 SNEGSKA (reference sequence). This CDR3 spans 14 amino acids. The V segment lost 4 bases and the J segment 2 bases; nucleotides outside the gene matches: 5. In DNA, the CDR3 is TGCAGTGCTATTGAGGGAGGGCCCTACAATGAGCAGTTCTTC. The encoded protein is CSAIEGGPYNEQFF.

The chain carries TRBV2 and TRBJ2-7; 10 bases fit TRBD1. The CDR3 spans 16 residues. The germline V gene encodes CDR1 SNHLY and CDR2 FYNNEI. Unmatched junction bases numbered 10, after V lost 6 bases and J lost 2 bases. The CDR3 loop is CASSRPGTGATYEQYF. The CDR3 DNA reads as TGTGCCAGCAGCAGACCCGGGACAGGGGCTACCTACGAGCAGTACTTC.

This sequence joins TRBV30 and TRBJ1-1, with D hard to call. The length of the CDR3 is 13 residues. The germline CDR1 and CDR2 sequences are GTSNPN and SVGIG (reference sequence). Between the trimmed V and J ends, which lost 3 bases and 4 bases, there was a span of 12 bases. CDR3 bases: TGTGCCTGGAGCGCCAACGGGATCACTGAAGCTTTCTTT. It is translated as CAWSANGITEAFF.

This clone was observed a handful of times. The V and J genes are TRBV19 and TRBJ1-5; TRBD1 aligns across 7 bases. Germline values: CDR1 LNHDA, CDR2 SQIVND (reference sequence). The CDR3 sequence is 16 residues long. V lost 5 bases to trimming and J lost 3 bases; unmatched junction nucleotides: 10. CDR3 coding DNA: TGTGCCAGTAGTCAACAGGGGAGAGGAAACAATCAGCCCCAGCATTTT. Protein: CASSQQGRGNNQPQHF.

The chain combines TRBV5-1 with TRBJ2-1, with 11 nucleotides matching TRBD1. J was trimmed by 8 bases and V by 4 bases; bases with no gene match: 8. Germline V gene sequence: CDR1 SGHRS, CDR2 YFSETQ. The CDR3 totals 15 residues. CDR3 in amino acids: CASSEPGQGDDEQFF. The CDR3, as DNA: TGCGCCAGCAGCGAGCCGGGACAGGGGGACGATGAGCAGTTCTTC.

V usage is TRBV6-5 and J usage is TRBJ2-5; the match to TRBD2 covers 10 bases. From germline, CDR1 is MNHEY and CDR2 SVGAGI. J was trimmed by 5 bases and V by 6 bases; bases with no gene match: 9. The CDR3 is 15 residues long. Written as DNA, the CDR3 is TGTGCCAGCAGAGAGACCGGGACTAGCGAGGAGACCCAGTACTTC. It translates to CASRETGTSEETQYF.

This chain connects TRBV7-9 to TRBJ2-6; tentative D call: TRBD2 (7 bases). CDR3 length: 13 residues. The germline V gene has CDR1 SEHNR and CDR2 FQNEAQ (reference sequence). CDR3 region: CVGGQAGANVLTF. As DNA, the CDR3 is TGTGTCGGGGGGCAGGCTGGGGCCAACGTCCTGACTTTC.

Here the CDR3 reads CASSGQGAGGYTF. The CDR3 coding sequence is TGTGCCAGTAGTGGACAGGGGGCAGGTGGCTACACCTTC. The rearrangement joins TRBV19 to TRBJ1-2, with TRBD1 matching 11 bases. Looked up from germline, CDR1 is LNHDA and CDR2 is SQIVND (reference sequence). This CDR3 spans 13 amino acids. V lost 5 bases and J lost 7; bases outside the gene matches: 3. The whole variable domain, filled in from reference TRBV19 and TRBJ1-2, reads DGGITQSPKYLFRKEGQNVTLSCEQNLNHDAMYWYRQDPGQGLRLIYYSQIVNDFQKGDIAEGYSVSREKKESFPLTVTSAQKNPTAFYLCASSGQGAGGYTFGSGTRLTVV.

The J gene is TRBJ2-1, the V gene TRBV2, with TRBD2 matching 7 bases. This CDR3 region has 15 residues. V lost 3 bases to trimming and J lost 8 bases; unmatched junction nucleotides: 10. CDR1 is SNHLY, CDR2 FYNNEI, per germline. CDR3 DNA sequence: TGTGCCAGCAGTGACCCGGGGGGAGCGAAGGATGAGCAGTTCTTC. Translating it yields CASSDPGGAKDEQFF.

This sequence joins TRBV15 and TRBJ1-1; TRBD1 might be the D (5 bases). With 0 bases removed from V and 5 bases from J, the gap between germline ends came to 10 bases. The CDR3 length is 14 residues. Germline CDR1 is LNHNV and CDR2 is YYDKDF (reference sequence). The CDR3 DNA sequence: TGTGCCACCAGCAGAGATAGGGGAAGGACTGAAGCTTTCTTT. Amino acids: CATSRDRGRTEAFF. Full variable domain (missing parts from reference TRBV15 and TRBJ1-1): DAMVIQNPRYQVTQFGKPVTLSCSQTLNHNVMYWYQQKSSQAPKLLFHYYDKDFNNEADTPDNFQSRRPNTSFCFLDIRSPGLGDTAMYLCATSRDRGRTEAFFGQGTRLTVV.

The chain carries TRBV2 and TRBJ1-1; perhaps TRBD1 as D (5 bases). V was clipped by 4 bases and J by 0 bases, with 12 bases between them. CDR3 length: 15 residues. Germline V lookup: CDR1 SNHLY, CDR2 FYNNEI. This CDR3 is CASSARQTMNTEAFF. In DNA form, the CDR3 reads TGTGCCAGCAGTGCACGACAGACCATGAACACTGAAGCTTTCTTT.

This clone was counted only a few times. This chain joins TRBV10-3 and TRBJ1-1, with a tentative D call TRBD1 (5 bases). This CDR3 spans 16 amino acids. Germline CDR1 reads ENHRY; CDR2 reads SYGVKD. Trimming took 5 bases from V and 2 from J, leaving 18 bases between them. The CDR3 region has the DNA TGTGCCATCAGTCCCTTAACCGGCAGGGCTAACACTGAAGCTTTCTTT. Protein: CAISPLTGRANTEAFF.

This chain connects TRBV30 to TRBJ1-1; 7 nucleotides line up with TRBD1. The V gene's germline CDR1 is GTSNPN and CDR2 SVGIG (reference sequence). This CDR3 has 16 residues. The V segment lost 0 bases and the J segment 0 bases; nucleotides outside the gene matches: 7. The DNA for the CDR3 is TGTGCCTGGAGTGTACTGGGCAGGGGGATGAACACTGAAGCTTTCTTT. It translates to CAWSVLGRGMNTEAFF.

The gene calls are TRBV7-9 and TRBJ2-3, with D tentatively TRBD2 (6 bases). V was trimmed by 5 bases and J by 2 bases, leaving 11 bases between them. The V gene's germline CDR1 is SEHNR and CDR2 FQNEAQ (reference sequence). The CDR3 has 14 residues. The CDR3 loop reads CASSLEGYTDTQYF. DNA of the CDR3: TGTGCCAGCAGCCTGGAGGGATACACAGATACGCAGTATTTT.

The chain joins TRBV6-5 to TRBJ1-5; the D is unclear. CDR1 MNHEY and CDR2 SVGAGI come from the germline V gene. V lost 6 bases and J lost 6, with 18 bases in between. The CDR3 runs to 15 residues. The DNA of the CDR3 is TGTGCCAGCAGGCCTACAGTCGTGAATGGTCAGCCCCAGCATTTT. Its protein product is CASRPTVVNGQPQHF.

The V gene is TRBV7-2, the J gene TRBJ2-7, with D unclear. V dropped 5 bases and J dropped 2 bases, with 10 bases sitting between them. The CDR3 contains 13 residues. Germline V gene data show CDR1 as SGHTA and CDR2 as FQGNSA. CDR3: CASSPDFPYEQYF. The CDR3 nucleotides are TGTGCCAGCAGCCCCGACTTCCCCTACGAGCAGTACTTC.

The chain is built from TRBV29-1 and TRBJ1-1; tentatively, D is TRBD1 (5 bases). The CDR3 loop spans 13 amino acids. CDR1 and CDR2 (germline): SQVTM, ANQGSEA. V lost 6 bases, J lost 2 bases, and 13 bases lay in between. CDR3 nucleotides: TGCAGCGTGGGAGGGGAGGTCAACACTGAAGCTTTCTTT. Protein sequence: CSVGGEVNTEAFF.

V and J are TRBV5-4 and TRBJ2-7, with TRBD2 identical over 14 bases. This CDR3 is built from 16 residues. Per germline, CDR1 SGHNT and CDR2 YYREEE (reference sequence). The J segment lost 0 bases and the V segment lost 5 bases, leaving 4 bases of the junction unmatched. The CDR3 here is CASSSGLAGGSYEQYF. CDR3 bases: TGTGCCAGCAGTTCTGGACTAGCGGGGGGCTCCTACGAGCAGTACTTC.

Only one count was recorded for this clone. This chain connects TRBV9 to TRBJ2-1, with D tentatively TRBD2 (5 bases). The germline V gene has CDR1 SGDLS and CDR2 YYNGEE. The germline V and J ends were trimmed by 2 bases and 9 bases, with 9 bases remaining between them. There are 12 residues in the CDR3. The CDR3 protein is CASSVVGGEQFF. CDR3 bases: TGTGCCAGCAGCGTGGTAGGAGGTGAGCAGTTCTTC.

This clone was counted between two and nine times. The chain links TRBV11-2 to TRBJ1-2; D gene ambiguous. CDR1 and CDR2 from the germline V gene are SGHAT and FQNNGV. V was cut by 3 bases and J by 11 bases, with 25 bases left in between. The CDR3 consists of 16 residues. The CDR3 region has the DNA TGTGCCAGCAGCTTTGGGAGACGGGAATTATCTATGAGATACACCTTC. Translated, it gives CASSFGRRELSMRYTF.

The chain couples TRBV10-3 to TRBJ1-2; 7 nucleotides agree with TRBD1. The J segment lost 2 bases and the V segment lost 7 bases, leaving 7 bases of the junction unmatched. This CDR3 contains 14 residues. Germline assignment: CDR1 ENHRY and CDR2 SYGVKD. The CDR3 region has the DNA TGTGCCATCAACCTGGGACAGTTAAACTATGGCTACACCTTC. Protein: CAINLGQLNYGYTF.

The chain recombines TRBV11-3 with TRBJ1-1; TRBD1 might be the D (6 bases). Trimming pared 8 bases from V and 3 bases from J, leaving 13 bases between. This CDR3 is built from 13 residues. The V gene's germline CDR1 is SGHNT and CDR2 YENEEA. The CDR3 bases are TGTGCCAGCTCGGGGGGCAGGGACACTGAAGCTTTCTTT. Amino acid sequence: CASSGGRDTEAFF.

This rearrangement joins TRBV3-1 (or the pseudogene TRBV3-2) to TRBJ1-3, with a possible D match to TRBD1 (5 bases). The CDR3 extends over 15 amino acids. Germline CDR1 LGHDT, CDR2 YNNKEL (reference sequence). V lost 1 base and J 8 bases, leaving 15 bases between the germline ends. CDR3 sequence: CASSQVRGRADTIYF. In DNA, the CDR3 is TGTGCCAGCAGCCAAGTTAGGGGAAGGGCAGACACCATATATTTT.

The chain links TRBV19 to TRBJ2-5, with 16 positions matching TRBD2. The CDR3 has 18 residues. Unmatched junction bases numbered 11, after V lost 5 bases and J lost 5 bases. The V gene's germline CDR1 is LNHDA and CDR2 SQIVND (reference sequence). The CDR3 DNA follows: TGTGCCAGTAGTTTCACCGGGACTAGCGGGGGGGCCGGGGAGACCCAGTACTTC. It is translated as CASSFTGTSGGAGETQYF. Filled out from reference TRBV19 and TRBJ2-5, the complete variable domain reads DGGITQSPKYLFRKEGQNVTLSCEQNLNHDAMYWYRQDPGQGLRLIYYSQIVNDFQKGDIAEGYSVSREKKESFPLTVTSAQKNPTAFYLCASSFTGTSGGAGETQYFGPGTRLLVL.